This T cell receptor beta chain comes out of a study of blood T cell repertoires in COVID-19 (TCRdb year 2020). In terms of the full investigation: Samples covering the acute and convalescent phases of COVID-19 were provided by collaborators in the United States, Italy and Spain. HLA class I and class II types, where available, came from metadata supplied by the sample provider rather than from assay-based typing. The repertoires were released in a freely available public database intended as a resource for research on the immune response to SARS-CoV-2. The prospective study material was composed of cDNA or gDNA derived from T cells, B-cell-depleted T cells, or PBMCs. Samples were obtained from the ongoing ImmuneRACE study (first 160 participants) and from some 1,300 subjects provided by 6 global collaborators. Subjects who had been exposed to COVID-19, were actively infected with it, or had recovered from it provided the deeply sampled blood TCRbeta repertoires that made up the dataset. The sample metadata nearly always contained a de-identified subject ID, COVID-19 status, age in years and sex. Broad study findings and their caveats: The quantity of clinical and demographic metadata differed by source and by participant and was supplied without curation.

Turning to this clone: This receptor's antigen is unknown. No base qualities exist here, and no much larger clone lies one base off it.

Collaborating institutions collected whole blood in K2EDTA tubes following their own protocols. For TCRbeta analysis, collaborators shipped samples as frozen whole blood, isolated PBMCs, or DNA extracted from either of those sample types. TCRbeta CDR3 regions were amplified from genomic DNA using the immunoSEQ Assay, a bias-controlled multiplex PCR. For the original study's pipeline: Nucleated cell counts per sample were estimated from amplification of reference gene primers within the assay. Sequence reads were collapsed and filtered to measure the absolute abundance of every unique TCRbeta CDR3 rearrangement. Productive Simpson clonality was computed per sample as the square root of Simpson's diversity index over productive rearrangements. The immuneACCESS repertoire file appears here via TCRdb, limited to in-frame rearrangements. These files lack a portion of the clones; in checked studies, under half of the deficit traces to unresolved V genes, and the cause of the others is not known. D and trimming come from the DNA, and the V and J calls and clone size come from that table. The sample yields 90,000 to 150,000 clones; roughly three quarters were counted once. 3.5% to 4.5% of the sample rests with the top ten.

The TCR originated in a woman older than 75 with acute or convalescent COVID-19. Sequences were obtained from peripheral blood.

The CDR3 protein: CASSLGQSIGYTF. The nucleotides are TGTGCCAGCAGCTTAGGACAGTCTATCGGCTACACCTTC. Recombination linked TRBV5-6 to TRBJ1-2, with a tentative D gene TRBD1 over 6 matching bases. V drops 2 bases and J drops 8 bases, leaving 13 bases in between. From cysteine to phenylalanine, the CDR3 is 13 amino acids long. Here the CDR3 DNA is all that survives: 39 bases in frame from base 1. The germline V gene gives CDR1 as SGHDT and CDR2 as YYEEEE.